This TCR beta chain derives from a study of human T cells and chemical hapten exposure. About the study: DPC (0.01%) was patch tested on the upper back and read at 6 days.

TCRdb reprocessed the RACE reads with MiXCR, giving one entry per CDR3 protein. The sample holds about 110,000 distinct CDR3 sequences, less than 15% seen once. With regard to this clonotype: Given a much more abundant clone one base away, this may be a read error.

The time point: pre-sensitization, week 0. The treatment here: therapeutic diphenylcyclopropenone sensitization with weekly scalp DPC. This clonotype was obtained from a woman aged 45-59 years with alopecia areata. Some clones in this sample may be carry-over from other donors' samples. The starting material was whole blood, obtained in connection with sensitization to the hapten diphenylcyclopropenone (DPC).

The CDR3 DNA reads as TGTGCCAGCTCAGGGGGGACAGCCTATGGCTACACCTTC. Encoded protein: CASSGGTAYGYTF. The chain uses TRBV18 and TRBJ1-2; 7 bases map to TRBD1. V shed 5 bases and J 4 bases; nucleotides not matched to a gene: 4. Germline loops: CDR1 KGHSH, CDR2 LQKENI. This CDR3 region has 13 residues. The whole variable domain, remainder taken from reference TRBV18 and TRBJ1-2, is NAGVMQNPRHLVRRRGQEARLRCSPMKGHSHVYWYRQLPEEGLKFMVYLQKENIIDESGMPKERFSAEFPKEGPSILRIQQVVRGDSAAYFCASSGGTAYGYTFGSGTRLTVV.